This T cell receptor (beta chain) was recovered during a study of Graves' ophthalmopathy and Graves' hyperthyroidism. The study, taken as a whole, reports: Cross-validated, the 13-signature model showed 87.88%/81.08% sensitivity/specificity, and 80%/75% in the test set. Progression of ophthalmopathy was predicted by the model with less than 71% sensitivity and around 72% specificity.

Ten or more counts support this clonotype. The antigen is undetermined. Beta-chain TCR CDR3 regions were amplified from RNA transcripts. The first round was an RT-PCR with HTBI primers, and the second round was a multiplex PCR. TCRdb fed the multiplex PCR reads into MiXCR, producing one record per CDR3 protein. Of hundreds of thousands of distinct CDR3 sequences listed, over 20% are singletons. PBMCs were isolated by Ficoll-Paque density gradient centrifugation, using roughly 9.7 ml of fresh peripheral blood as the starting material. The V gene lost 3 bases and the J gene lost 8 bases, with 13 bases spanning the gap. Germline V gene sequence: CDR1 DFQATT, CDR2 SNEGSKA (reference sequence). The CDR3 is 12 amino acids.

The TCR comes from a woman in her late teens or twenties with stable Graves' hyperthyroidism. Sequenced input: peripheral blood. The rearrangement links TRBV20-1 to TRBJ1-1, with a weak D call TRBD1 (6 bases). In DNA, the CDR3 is TGCAGTGCTAGTAGGGGGGCGGGGGAAGCTTTCTTT. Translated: CSASRGAGEAFF.